This record looks at one T cell receptor (beta chain) sequence and its context. The sample belongs to a study of CD8 T cells in ankylosing spondylitis. TCRdb redid the calling of the 5' RACE reads with MiXCR, one entry per CDR3 protein. The sample carries 250,000 to 300,000 distinct CDR3 sequences, roughly 20% recorded once. The J segment lost 5 bases and the V segment lost 5 bases, leaving 12 bases of the junction unmatched. This CDR3 region has 16 residues. The germline gives CDR1 DFQATT, CDR2 SNEGSKA (reference sequence). The clonotype was recovered from a male donor with ankylosing spondylitis or in good health (not recorded which). The chain links TRBV20-1 to TRBJ2-3; the match to TRBD1 covers 11 bases. Sequenced input: blood, either unsorted or a sorted T cell fraction (not recorded which). The CDR3 bases are TGCAGTGCTGGGGATAAGGACAGGGGGCGAGGAGATACGCAGTATTTT. It encodes CSAGDKDRGRGDTQYF.